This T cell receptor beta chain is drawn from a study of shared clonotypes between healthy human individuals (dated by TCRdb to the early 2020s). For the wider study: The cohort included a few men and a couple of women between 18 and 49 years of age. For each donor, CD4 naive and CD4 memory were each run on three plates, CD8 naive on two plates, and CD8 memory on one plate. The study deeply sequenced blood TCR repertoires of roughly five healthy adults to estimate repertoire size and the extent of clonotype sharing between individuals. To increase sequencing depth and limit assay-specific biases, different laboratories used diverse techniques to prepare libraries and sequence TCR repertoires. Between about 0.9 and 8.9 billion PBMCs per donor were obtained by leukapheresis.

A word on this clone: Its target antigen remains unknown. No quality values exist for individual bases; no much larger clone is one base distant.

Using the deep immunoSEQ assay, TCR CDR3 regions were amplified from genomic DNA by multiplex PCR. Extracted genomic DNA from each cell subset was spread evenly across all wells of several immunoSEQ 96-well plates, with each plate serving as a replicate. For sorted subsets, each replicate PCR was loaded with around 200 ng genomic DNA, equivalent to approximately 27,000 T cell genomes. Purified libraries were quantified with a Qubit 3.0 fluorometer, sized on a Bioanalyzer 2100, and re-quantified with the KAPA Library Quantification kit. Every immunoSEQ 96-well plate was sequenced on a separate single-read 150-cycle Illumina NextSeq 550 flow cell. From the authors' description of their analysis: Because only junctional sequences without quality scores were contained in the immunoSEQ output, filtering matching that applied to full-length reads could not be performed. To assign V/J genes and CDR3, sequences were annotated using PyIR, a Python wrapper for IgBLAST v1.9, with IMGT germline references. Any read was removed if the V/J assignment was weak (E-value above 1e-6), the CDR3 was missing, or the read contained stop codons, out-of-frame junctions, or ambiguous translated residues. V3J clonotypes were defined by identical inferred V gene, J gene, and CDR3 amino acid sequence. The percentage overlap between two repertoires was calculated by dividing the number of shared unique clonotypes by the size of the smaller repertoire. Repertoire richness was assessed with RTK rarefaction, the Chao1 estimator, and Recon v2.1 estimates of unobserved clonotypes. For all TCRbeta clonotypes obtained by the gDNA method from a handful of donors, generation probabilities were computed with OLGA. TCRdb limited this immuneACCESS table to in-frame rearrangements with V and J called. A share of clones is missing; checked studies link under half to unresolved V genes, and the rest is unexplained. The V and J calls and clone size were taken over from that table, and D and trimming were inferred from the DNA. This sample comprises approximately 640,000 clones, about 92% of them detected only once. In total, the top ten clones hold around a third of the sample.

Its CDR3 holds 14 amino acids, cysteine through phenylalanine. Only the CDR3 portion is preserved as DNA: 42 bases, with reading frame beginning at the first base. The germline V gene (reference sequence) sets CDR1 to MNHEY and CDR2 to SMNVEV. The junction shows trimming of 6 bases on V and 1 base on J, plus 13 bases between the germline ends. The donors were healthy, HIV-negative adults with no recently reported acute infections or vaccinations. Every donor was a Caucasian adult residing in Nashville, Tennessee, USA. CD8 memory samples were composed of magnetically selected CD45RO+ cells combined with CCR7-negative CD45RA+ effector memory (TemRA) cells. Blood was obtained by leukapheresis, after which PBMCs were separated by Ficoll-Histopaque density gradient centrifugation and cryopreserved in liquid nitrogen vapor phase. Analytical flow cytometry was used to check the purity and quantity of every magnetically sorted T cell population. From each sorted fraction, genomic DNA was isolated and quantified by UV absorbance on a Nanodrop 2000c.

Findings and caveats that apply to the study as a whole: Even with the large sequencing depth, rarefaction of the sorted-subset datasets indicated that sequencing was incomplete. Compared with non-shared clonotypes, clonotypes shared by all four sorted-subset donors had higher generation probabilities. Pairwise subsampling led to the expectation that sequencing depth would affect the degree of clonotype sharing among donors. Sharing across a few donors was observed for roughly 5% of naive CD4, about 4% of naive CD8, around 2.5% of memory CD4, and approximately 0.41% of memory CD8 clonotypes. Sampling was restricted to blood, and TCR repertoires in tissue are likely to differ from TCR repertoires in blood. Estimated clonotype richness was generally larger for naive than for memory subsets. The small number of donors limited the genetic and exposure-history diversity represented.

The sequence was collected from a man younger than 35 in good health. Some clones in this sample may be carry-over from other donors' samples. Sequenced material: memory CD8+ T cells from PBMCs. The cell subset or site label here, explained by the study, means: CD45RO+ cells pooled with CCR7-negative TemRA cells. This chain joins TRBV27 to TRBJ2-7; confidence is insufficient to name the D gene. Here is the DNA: TGTGCCAGCAGCACCATAGCAGCTTCCTACGAGCAGTACTTC. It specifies CASSTIAASYEQYF.